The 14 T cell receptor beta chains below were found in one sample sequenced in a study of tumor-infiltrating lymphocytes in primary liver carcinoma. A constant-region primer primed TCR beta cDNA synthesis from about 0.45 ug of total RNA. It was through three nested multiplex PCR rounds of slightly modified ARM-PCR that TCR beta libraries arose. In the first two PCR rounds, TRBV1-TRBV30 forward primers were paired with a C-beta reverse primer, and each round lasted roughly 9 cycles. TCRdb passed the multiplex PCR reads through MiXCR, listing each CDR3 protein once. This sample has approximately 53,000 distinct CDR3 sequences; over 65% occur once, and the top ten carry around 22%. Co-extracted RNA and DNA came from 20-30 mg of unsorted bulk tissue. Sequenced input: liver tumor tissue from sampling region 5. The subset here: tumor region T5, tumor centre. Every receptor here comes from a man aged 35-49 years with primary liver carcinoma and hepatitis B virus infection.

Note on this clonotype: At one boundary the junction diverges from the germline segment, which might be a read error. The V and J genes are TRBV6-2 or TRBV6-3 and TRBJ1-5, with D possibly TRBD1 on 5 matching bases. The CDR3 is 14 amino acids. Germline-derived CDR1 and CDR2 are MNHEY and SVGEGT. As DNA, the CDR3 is TGTGCCAGTACCCAGGTGAAAGGGGATCAACCCCAGCATTTT. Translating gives CASTQVKGDQPQHF.

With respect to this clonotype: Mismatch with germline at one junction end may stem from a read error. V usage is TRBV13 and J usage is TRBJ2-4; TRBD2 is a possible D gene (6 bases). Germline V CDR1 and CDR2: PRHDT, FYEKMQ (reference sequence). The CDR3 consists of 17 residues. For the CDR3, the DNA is TGTGCCAGTAGCTTAGGAGGGAGGTCAGGGGCCAAAAACATTCAGTACTTC. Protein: CASSLGGRSGAKNIQYF.

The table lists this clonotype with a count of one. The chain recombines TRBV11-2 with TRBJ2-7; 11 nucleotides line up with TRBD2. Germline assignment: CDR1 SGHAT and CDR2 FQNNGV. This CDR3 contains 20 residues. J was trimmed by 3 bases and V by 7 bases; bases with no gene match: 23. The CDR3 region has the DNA TGTGCCAGCAACTTGAGGGAGGGGAGGACTAGCGGGCACAGCTTCTACGAGCAGTACTTC. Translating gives CASNLREGRTSGHSFYEQYF.

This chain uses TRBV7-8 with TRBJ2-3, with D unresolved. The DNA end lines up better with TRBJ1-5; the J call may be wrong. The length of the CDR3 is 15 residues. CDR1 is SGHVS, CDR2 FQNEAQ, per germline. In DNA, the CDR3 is TGTGCTAACAGCCCCCTTAGGACTCTCACAGATACGCAGCATTTT. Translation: CANSPLRTLTDTQHF.

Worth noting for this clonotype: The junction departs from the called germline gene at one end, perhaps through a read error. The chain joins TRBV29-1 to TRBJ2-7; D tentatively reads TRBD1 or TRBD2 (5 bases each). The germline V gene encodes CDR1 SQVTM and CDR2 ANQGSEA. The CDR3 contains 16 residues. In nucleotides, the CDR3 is TGCAGCGCCACGACATCTGGGACCGGCACTCCTTACGAGCAATACTTC. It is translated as CSATTSGTGTPYEQYF.

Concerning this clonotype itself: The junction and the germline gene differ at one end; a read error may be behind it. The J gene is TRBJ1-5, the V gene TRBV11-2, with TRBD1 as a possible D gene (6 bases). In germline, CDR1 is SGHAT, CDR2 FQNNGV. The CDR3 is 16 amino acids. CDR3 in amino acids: CASSLKGGLRNQPQHF. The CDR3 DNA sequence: TGTGCCAGCAGCCTAAAAGGGGGACTGAGGAATCAGCCTCAGCACTTT.

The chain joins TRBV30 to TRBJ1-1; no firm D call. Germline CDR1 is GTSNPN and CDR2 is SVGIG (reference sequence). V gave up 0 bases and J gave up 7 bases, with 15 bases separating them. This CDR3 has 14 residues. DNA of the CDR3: TGTGCCTGGAGTGTATACGGTAAGGGCGATGAAGCTTTCTTT. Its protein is CAWSVYGKGDEAFF.

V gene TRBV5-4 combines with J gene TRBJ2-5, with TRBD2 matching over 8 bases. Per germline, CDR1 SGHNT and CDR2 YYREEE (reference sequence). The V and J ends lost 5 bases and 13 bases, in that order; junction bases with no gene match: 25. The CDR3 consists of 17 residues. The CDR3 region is CASSPTSGKTKGRPRYF. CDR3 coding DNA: TGTGCCAGCAGTCCCACTAGCGGTAAAACTAAAGGGAGACCCCGGTACTTC.

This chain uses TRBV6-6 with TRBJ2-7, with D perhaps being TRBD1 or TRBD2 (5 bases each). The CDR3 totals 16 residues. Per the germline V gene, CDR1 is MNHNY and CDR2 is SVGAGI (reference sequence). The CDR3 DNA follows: TGTACCGGTAGTCATTCCCCGGGACGCAGTTCCTACGAGCAGTACTTC. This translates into CTGSHSPGRSSYEQYF.

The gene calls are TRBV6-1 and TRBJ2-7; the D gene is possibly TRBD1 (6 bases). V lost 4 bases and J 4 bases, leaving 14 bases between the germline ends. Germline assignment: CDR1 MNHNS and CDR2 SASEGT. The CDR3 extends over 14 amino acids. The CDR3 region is CASSVGQGQYEQYF. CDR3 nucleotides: TGTGCCAGCAGTGTGGGACAAGGGCAATACGAGCAGTACTTC.

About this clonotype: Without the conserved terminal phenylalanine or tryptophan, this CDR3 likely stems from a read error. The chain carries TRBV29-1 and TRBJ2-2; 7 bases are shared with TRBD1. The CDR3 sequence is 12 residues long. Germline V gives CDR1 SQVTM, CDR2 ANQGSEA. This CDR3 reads CSVLAGTGDLFL. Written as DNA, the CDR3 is TGCAGCGTTTTGGCAGGTACAGGGGACCTGTTTCTT.

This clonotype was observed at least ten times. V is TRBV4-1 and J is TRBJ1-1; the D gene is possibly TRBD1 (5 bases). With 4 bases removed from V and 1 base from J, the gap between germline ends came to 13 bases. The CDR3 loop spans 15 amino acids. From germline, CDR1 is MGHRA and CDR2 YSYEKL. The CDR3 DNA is TGCGCCAGCAGCCTCTCCGGGGGTGGGAACACTGAAGCTTTCTTT. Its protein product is CASSLSGGGNTEAFF.

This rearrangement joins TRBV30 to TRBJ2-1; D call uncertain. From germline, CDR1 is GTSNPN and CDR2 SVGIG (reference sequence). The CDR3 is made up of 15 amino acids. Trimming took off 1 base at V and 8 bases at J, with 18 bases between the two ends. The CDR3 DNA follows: TGTGCCTGGAGTGAAGGGTCTAGTAGGGTACATGAGCAGTTCTTC. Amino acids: CAWSEGSSRVHEQFF.

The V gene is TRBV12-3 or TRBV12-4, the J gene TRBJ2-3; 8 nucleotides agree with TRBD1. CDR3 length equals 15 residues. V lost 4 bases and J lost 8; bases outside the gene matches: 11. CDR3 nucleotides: TGTGCCAGCAGTTGGGACAGGTATGGATCAGTTACGCAGTATTTT. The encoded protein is CASSWDRYGSVTQYF.